The sequence of this T cell receptor (beta chain) was determined in a study of CD8 T cells in Susac syndrome. Random hexamers were used to reverse transcribe the RNA input (about 0.5 to 1 ug). From the immunoSEQ multiplex PCR reads, TCRdb called clonotypes with MiXCR, one entry per CDR3 protein. The sample includes about 200,000 distinct CDR3 sequences, 85% to 95% of them seen just once. CDR3 length: 14 residues. Trimming stripped 6 bases from V and 7 bases from J, with 18 bases between. The sequence was collected from a human donor in good health. This chain joins TRBV12-3 or TRBV12-4 and TRBJ1-1; D call uncertain. Material: CD4+ T cells from PBMCs. The CDR3 is CASSQQSSSGEAFF. The CDR3 region has the DNA TGTGCCAGCAGCCAACAGTCCAGCAGCGGTGAAGCTTTCTTT.